This is a list of T cell receptor beta chains from one sample in a study of T cells after yellow fever vaccination. TCRdb used MiXCR to reprocess the 5' RACE reads, holding one entry per CDR3 protein. The table includes roughly 170,000 distinct CDR3 sequences, approximately 6.2% detected once. Sequencing was performed on CD4+ T cells sorted from PBMCs, taken on the day of the first yellow fever vaccination. The receptors shown here come from a young man who received the YFV17D yellow fever vaccine. Both conserved end residues are part of each CDR3. Each record gives: J gene, V gene, clone size, CDR3 protein. A clone size is listed for some rows: how often the clone was seen (once, few, many), or a class if it is expanded.

J: TRBJ2-3
V: TRBV7-2
size: many
CDR3: CASSPRGAGGNTDTQYF

J: TRBJ2-7
V: TRBV5-6
size: .
CDR3: CASTSSSGGWGQYF

J: TRBJ1-1
V: TRBV7-2
size: few
CDR3: CASNRQGMGTEAFF

J: TRBJ2-3
V: TRBV12-3/TRBV12-4
size: few
CDR3: CASSLSRGGGPLTDTQYF

J: TRBJ2-3
V: TRBV6-2/TRBV6-3
size: .
CDR3: CSSRFRSSLGTDTQYF

J: TRBJ2-5
V: TRBV7-2
size: few
CDR3: CASSPGSGWGRQETQYF

J: TRBJ2-2
V: TRBV5-1
size: many
CDR3: CASSLAPAENTGELFF

J: TRBJ2-2
V: TRBV18
size: few
CDR3: CASSLSTGGLASTGELFF

J: TRBJ1-6
V: TRBV4-2
size: many
CDR3: CASSQDFQDRGNSPLHF

J: TRBJ2-5
V: TRBV27
size: medium-sized
CDR3: CASSFGQGQQETQYF

J: TRBJ2-3
V: TRBV4-2
size: .
CDR3: CASSRTQGFADTQYF

J: TRBJ2-5
V: TRBV7-2
size: .
CDR3: CASSPGPDRGLETQYF

J: TRBJ1-2
V: TRBV20-1
size: .
CDR3: CSARDTTIYGYTF

J: TRBJ2-1
V: TRBV6-1
size: many
CDR3: CATLSAGGGADEQFF

J: TRBJ2-5
V: TRBV7-2
size: many
CDR3: CASSFTRGVETQYF

J: TRBJ1-1
V: TRBV5-6
size: .
CDR3: CASSLQGRTEAFF

J: TRBJ2-3
V: TRBV7-2
size: many
CDR3: CASSLVAGGGDTQYF

J: TRBJ2-3
V: TRBV7-9
size: .
CDR3: CASSVRGLITDTQYF

J: TRBJ2-3
V: TRBV12-3/TRBV12-4
size: .
CDR3: CASSWGTSALLDTQYF

J: TRBJ1-6
V: TRBV3-1
size: many
CDR3: CASTITAGSPLHF

J: TRBJ2-2
V: TRBV5-4
size: few
CDR3: CASSRGQGATGELFF

J: TRBJ2-2
V: TRBV11-2
size: once
CDR3: CASSFVTGGFGELFF

J: TRBJ2-5
V: TRBV20-1
size: .
CDR3: CSARVRGDQETQYF

J: TRBJ1-1
V: TRBV29-1
size: .
CDR3: CSVDYSVNTEAFF

J: TRBJ2-3
V: TRBV12-3/TRBV12-4
size: many
CDR3: CASSQRAYDTQYF

J: TRBJ1-6
V: TRBV6-2/TRBV6-3
size: .
CDR3: CASSGVSYNSPLHF

J: TRBJ1-1
V: TRBV10-3
size: many
CDR3: CAISEVSVNTEAFF

J: TRBJ1-4
V: TRBV5-1
size: many
CDR3: CASSLRGVTNEKLFF

J: TRBJ1-5
V: TRBV7-2
size: few
CDR3: CASSLAGVEGQPQHF

J: TRBJ1-1
V: TRBV29-1
size: many
CDR3: CSVEPGGAEAFF

J: TRBJ1-5
V: TRBV6-5
size: few
CDR3: CASTPVGVDQPQHF

J: TRBJ1-2
V: TRBV5-1
size: .
CDR3: CASSLVLGYGYTF

J: TRBJ1-3
V: TRBV4-3
size: few
CDR3: CASSQGGLLSGNTIYF

J: TRBJ2-1
V: TRBV18
size: .
CDR3: CASSPPTSGAYNEQFF

J: TRBJ1-5
V: TRBV4-3
size: .
CDR3: CASSQDAGGLSNQPQHF

J: TRBJ2-6
V: TRBV7-3
size: few
CDR3: CASSFPTGQPGANVLTF

J: TRBJ1-6
V: TRBV25-1
size: many
CDR3: CASSGTGTGNSPLHF

J: TRBJ2-1
V: TRBV3-1
size: many
CDR3: CASSQAGAGGFYEQFF

J: TRBJ1-6
V: TRBV20-1
size: many
CDR3: CSARDRGNSPLHF

J: TRBJ1-2
V: TRBV10-3
size: many
CDR3: CAISDLTNYGYTF